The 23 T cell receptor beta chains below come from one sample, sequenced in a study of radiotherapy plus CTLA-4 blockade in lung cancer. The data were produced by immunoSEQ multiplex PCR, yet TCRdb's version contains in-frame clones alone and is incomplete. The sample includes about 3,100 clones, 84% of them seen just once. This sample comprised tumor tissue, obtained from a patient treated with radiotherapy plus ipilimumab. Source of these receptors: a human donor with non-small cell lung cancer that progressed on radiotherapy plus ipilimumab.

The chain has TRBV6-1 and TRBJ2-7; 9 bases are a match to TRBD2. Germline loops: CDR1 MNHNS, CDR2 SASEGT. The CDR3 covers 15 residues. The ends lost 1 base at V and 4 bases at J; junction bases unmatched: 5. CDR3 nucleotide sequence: TGTGCCAGCAGTGAAGAGCCTAGCGGGATATACGAGCAGTACTTC. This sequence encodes CASSEEPSGIYEQYF.

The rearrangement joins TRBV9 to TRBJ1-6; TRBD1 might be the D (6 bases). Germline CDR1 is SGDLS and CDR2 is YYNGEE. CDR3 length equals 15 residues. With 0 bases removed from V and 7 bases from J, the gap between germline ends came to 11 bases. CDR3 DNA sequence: TGTGCCAGCAGCGTAGATCCGGGGGCAAATTCACCCCTCCACTTT. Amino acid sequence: CASSVDPGANSPLHF. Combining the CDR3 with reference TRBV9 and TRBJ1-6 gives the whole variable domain DSGVTQTPKHLITATGQRVTLRCSPRSGDLSVYWYQQSLDQGLQFLIQYYNGEERAKGNILERFSAQQFPDLHSELNLSSLELGDSALYFCASSVDPGANSPLHFGNGTRLTVT.

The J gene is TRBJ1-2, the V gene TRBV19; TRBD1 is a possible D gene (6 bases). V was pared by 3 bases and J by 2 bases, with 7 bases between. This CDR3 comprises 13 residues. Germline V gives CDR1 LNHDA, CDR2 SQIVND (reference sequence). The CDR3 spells CASSIDRNYGYTF. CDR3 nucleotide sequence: TGTGCCAGTAGTATCGACAGGAACTATGGCTACACCTTC.

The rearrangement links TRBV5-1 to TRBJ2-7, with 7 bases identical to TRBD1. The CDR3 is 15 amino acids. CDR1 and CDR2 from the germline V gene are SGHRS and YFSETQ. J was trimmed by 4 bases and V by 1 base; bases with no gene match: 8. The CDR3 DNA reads TGCGCCAGCAGCTTGACAGGGGTTAATCCTTACGAGCAGTACTTC. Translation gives CASSLTGVNPYEQYF. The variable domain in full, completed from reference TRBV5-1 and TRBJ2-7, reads KAGVTQTPRYLIKTRGQQVTLSCSPISGHRSVSWYQQTPGQGLQFLFEYFSETQRNKGNFPGRFSGRQFSNSRSEMNVSTLELGDSALYLCASSLTGVNPYEQYFGPGTRLTVT.

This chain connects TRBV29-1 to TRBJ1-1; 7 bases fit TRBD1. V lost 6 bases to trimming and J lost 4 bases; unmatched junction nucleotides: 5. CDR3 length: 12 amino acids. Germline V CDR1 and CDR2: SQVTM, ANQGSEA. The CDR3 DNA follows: TGCAGCGTCGACAGGGCAAGCACTGAAGCTTTCTTT. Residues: CSVDRASTEAFF.

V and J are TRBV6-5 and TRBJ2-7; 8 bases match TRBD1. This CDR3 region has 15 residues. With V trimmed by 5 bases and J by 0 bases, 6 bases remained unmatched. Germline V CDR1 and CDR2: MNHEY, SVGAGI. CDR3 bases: TGTGCCAGCAGTCCTCGACAGGGGAGCTCCTACGAGCAGTACTTC. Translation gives CASSPRQGSSYEQYF.

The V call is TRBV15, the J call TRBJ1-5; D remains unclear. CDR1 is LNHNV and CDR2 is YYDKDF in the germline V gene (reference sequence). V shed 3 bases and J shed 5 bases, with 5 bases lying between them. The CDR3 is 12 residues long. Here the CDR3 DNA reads TGTGCCACCAGCAGGACGGATCAGCCCCAGCATTTT. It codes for CATSRTDQPQHF.

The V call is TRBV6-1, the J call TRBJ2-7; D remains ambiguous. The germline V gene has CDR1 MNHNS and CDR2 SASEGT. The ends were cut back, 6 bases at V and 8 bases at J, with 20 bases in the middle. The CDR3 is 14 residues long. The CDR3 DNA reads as TGTGCCAGCAGAAATAACCACGTACCTGAGAAGCAGTACTTC. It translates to CASRNNHVPEKQYF.

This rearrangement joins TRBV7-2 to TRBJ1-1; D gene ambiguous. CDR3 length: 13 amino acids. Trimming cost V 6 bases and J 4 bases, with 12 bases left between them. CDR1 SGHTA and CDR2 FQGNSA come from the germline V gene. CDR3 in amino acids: CASSQIGSTEAFF. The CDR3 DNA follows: TGTGCCAGCAGTCAAATTGGGAGCACTGAAGCTTTCTTT.

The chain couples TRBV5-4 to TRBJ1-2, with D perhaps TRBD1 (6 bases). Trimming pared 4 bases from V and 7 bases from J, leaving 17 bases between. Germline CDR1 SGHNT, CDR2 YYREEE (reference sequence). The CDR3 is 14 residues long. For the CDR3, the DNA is TGTGCCAGCAGCCCCCCGGCAGGGGACGGTGGCTACACCTTC. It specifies CASSPPAGDGGYTF.

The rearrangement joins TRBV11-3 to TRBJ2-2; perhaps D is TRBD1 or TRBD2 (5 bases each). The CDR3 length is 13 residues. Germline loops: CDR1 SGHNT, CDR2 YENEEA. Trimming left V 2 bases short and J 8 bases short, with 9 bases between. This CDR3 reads CASSLRDPGELFF. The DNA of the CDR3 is TGTGCCAGCAGCTTAAGGGACCCGGGGGAGCTGTTTTTT.

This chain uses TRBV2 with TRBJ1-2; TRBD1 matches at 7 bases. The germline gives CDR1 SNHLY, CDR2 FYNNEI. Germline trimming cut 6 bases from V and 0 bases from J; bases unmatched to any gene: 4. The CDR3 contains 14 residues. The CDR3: CASRGDSSNYGYTF. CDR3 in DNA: TGTGCCAGCAGAGGGGACAGTTCTAACTATGGCTACACCTTC.

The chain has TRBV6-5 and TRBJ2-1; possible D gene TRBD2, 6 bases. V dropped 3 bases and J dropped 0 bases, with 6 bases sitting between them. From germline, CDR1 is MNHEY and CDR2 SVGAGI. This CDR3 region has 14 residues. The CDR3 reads CASSYSGSYNEQFF. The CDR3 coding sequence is TGTGCCAGCAGTTATAGCGGCTCCTACAATGAGCAGTTCTTC.

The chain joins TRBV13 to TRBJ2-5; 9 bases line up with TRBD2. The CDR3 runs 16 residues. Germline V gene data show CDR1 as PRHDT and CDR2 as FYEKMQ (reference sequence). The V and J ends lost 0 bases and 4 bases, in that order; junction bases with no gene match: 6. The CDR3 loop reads CASSLGLAGVTETQYF. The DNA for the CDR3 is TGTGCCAGCAGCTTAGGTTTAGCGGGGGTCACAGAGACCCAGTACTTC.

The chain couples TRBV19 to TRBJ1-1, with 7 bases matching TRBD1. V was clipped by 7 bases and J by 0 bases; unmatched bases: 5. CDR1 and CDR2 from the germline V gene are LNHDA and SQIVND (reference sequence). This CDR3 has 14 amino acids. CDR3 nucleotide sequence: TGTGCCAGTAATATCGACAGGGTGAACACTGAAGCTTTCTTT. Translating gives CASNIDRVNTEAFF. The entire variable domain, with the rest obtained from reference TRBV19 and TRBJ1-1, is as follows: DGGITQSPKYLFRKEGQNVTLSCEQNLNHDAMYWYRQDPGQGLRLIYYSQIVNDFQKGDIAEGYSVSREKKESFPLTVTSAQKNPTAFYLCASNIDRVNTEAFFGQGTRLTVV.

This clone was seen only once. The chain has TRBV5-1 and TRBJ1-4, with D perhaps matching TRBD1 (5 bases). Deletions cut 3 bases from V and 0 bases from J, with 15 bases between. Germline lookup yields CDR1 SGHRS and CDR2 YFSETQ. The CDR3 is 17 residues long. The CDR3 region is CASSWGGGVATNEKLFF. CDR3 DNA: TGCGCCAGCAGCTGGGGCGGAGGGGTCGCAACTAATGAAAAACTGTTTTTT.

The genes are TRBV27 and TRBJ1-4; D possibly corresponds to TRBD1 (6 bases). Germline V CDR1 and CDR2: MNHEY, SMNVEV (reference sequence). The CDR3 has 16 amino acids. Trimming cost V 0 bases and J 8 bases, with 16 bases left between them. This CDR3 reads CASSLSGAGTREKLFF. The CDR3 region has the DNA TGTGCCAGCAGTTTATCGGGGGCAGGGACAAGGGAAAAACTGTTTTTT.

The chain's CDR3 is CASSQGTNTEAFF. In DNA, the CDR3 is TGTGCCAGCAGTCAGGGTACGAACACTGAAGCTTTCTTT. The chain combines TRBV25-1 with TRBJ1-1, with D perhaps TRBD1 (5 bases). The CDR3 is 13 amino acids. V lost 5 bases to trimming and J lost 1 base, with 8 bases between them. Germline lookup yields CDR1 MGHDK and CDR2 SYGVNS.

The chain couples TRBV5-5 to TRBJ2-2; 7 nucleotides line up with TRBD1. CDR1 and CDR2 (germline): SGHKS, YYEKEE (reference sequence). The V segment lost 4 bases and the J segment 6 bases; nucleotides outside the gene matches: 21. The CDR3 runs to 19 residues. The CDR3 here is CASSQLGRTGTGAAGELFF. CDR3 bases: TGTGCCAGCAGCCAACTGGGCCGGACAGGAACAGGGGCGGCCGGGGAGCTGTTTTTT.

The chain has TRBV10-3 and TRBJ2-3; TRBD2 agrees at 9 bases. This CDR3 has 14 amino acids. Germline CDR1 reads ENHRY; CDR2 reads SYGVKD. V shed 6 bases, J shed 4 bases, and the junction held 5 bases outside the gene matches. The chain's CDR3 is CAIRESGGSDTQYF. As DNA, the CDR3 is TGTGCCATCAGGGAGAGCGGGGGGTCAGATACGCAGTATTTT.

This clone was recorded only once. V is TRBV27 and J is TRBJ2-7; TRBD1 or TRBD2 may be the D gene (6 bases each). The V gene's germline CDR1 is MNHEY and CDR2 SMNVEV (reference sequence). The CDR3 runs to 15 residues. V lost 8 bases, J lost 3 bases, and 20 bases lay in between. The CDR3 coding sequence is TGTGCCAGCCGTTCGACCGGACAGCGGGTCTACGAGCAGTACTTC. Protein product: CASRSTGQRVYEQYF.

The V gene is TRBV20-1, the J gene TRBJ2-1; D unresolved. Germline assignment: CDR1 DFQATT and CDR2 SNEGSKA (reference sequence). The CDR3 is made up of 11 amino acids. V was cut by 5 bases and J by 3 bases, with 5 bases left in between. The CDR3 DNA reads TGCAGTGCTCCTGACTACAATGAGCAGTTCTTC. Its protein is CSAPDYNEQFF.

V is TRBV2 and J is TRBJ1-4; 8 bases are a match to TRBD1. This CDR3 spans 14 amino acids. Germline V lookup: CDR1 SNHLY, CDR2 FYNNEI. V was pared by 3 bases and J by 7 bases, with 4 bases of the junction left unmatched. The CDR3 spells CASSEDRVVEKLFF. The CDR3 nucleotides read TGTGCCAGCAGTGAGGACAGGGTCGTTGAAAAACTGTTTTTT.